The rows below give T cell receptor beta chains drawn from one sample of a study of vaccination effects on CD4 cells after COVID-19. These receptors' targets are unknown. Measured with immunoSEQ multiplex PCR; TCRdb has only the in-frame clones, and not every one. The sample has 40,000 to 50,000 clones, more than 60% seen once. The sample here was CD4+ T cells from PBMCs cultured with HCoV-OC43 spike peptides, taken before COVID-19 vaccination. The receptors were sampled from a human donor who received a COVID-19 vaccine. Both conserved end residues are part of each CDR3. D genes are given only for firm matches. A row's size may be missing; if present it is once, few, many or a size class.

>TRBD1|TRBV7-9|NA|TRBJ1-5
TGTGCCAGCAGGGACAGGGATCAGCCCCAGCATTTT
CASRDRDQPQHF
>NA|TRBV12-3/TRBV12-4|NA|TRBJ1-5
TGTGCCAGCAGTTATTCCGGGTATCAGCCCCAGCATTTT
CASSYSGYQPQHF
>NA|TRBV9|NA|TRBJ1-1
TGTGCCAGCAGCGTAGGTCCATCGAACACTGAAGCTTTCTTT
CASSVGPSNTEAFF
>NA|TRBV3-1/TRBV3-2|NA|TRBJ2-6
TGTGCCAGCAGCCCCGGGGGAACTGGGGCCAACGTCCTGACTTTC
CASSPGGTGANVLTF
>TRBD2|TRBV7-7|once|TRBJ2-5
TGTGCTAGCAGCTCGGCCGCCCGTCCGGGAGGGGAGACCCAGTACTTC
CASSSAARPGGETQYF
>NA|TRBV5-6|few|TRBJ1-6
TGTGCCAGCAGCGTGACGCTTTCACCCCTCCACTTT
CASSVTLSPLHF
>TRBD2|TRBV11-1|NA|TRBJ2-7
TGTGCCAGCAGCTTAGTGAGCGGGAGCTCCTACGAGCAGTACTTC
CASSLVSGSSYEQYF
>TRBD2|TRBV28|NA|TRBJ2-7
TGTGCCAGCAGGATAAGCGGGATCTACGAGCAGTACTTC
CASRISGIYEQYF
>NA|TRBV28|NA|TRBJ2-5
TGTGCCAGCGCTCCGTCACTAGGGCCCCAAGAGACCCAGTACTTC
CASAPSLGPQETQYF
>NA|TRBV2|NA|TRBJ2-5
TGTGCCAGCAGTGAGGTTGCGCAGGGAGAGACCCAGTACTTC
CASSEVAQGETQYF
>NA|TRBV12-5|NA|TRBJ2-1
TGTGCTAGTGGTCCGCGAACACCGGGATCTCACAATGAGCAGTTCTTC
CASGPRTPGSHNEQFF
>TRBD1|TRBV19|NA|TRBJ1-2
TGTGCCAGTAGTATGTGGGACAGGAACCACGGTGGCTACACCTTC
CASSMWDRNHGGYTF
>NA|TRBV15|NA|TRBJ1-1
TGTGCCACCAGCAGCCTTGCCCGGGCAAACACTGAAGCTTTCTTT
CATSSLARANTEAFF
>NA|TRBV19|NA|TRBJ1-3
TGTGCCAGTAGTATACGAGGGACTTCAGCCTCTGGAAACACCATATATTTT
CASSIRGTSASGNTIYF
>TRBD2|TRBV3-1/TRBV3-2|few|TRBJ2-5
TGTGCCAGCAGCCAAGGCGGGGGGCAGGTGACCCAGTACTTC
CASSQGGGQVTQYF
>NA|TRBV21-1|NA|TRBJ1-6
TGTGCCAGCAGCGGTCGGGACAGGGCCCTATATTTTTCTTATAATTCACCCCTCCACTTT
CASSGRDRALYFSYNSPLHF
>NA|TRBV10-3|NA|TRBJ1-1
TGTGCCATCAGTGAAGGGGGGGGACGGGGGAACACTGAAGCTTTCTTT
CAISEGGGRGNTEAFF
>NA|TRBV28|NA|TRBJ1-1
TGTGCCAGCAGAACTTTAGACAGGCCTACTGAAGCTTTCTTT
CASRTLDRPTEAFF
>NA|TRBV5-1|few|TRBJ1-6
TGCGCCAGCAGCTTGGGCCCCCGACACGGAGCCAATAATTCACCCCTCCACTTT
CASSLGPRHGANNSPLHF
>TRBD1|TRBV18|NA|TRBJ2-7
TGTGCCAGCTCACCCAGGGGGATGATTTACGAGCAGTACTTC
CASSPRGMIYEQYF
>NA|TRBV6-5|NA|TRBJ1-3
TGTGCCAGCAGGCGACAGAGAAGCTCTGGAAACACCATATATTTT
CASRRQRSSGNTIYF
>NA|TRBV6-5|NA|TRBJ1-2
TGTGCCAGCACCCTAAACAGTCTTGACAACTATGGCTACACCTTC
CASTLNSLDNYGYTF
>NA|TRBV11-3|few|TRBJ1-6
TGTGCCAGCAGCTCTCGGGGGGGCAGGGGCGATTCACCCCTCCACTTT
CASSSRGGRGDSPLHF
>NA|TRBV5-1|NA|TRBJ1-1
TGCGCCAGCAGCTCGGGGGCGCGTTCCGAAGCTTTCTTT
CASSSGARSEAFF
>TRBD2|TRBV12-3/TRBV12-4|NA|TRBJ2-5
TGTGCCAGCACCTTGGGCGCGGGGGCCCAGTACTTC
CASTLGAGAQYF
>TRBD1|TRBV3-1/TRBV3-2|NA|TRBJ1-3
TGTGCCAGCGCGGACAGGCCCTCTGGAAACACCATATATTTT
CASADRPSGNTIYF
>TRBD2|TRBV28|NA|TRBJ2-1
TGTGCCAGCTCCTCTAGCGGGAGTGTTGTTGAGCAGTTCTTC
CASSSSGSVVEQFF
>NA|TRBV6-5|NA|TRBJ1-1
TGTGCCAGCAGAGCAGGGGTGAACACTGAAGCTTTCTTT
CASRAGVNTEAFF
>NA|TRBV18|NA|TRBJ1-4
TGTGCCAGCTCACCCCGGGGGTCCGCTACTAATGAAAAACTGTTTTTT
CASSPRGSATNEKLFF
>NA|TRBV18|NA|TRBJ1-1
TGTGCCAGCTCACCCTATGGACAGCTGAACACTGAAGCTTTCTTT
CASSPYGQLNTEAFF
>NA|TRBV30|NA|TRBJ2-2
TGTGCCTGGAGTGTACGGGTTGGCGGGGAGCTGTTTTTT
CAWSVRVGGELFF
>NA|TRBV6-5|NA|TRBJ1-5
TGTGCCAGCAGTTCGCCTAATCAGCCCCAGCATTTT
CASSSPNQPQHF
>TRBD1|TRBV19|NA|TRBJ1-1
TGTGCCAGTAGCCCCGGGACAGTAGACACTGAAGCTTTCTTT
CASSPGTVDTEAFF
>NA|TRBV3-1/TRBV3-2|once|TRBJ2-2
TGTGCCAGCAGCCTGGGGGGGCTGAACACCGGGGAGCTGTTTTTT
CASSLGGLNTGELFF